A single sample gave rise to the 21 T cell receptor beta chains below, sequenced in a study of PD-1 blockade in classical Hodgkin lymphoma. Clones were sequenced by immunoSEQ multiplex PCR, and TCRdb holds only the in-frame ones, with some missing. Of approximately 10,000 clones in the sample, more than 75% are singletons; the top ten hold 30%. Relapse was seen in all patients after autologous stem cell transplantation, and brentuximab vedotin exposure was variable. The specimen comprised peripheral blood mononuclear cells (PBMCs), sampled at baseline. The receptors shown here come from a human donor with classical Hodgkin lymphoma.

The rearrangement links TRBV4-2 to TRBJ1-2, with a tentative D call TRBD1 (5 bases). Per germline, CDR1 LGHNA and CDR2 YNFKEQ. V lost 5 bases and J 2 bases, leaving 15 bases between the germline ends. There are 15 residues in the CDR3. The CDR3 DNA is TGTGCCAGCAGCGGACGGACACGATCAAACTATGGCTACACCTTC. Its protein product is CASSGRTRSNYGYTF.

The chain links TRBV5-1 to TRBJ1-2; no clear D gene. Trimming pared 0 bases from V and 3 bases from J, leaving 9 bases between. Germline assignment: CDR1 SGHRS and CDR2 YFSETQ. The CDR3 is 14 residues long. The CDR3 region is CASSLAWYDYGYTF. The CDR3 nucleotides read TGCGCCAGCAGCTTGGCCTGGTACGACTATGGCTACACCTTC.

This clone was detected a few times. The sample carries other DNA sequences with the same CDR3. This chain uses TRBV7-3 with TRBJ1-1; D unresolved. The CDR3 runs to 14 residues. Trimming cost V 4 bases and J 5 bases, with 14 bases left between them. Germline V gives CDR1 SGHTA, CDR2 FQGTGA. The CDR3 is CASSSGLLGTEAFF. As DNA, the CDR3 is TGTGCCAGCAGCTCAGGTCTCCTCGGGACTGAAGCTTTCTTT.

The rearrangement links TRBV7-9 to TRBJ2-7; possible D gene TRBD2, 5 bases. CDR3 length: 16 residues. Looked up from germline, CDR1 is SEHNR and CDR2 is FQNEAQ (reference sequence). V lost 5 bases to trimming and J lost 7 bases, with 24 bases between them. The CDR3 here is CASSPTRASPSGEQYF. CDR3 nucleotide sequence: TGTGCCAGCAGCCCTACACGGGCTAGCCCGAGTGGGGAGCAGTACTTC.

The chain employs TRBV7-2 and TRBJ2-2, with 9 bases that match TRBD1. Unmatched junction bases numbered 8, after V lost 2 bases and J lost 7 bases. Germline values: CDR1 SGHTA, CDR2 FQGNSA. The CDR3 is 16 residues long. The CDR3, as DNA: TGTGCCAGCAGCTTACATGGACAGGGGATAAACGGGGAGCTGTTTTTT. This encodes CASSLHGQGINGELFF.

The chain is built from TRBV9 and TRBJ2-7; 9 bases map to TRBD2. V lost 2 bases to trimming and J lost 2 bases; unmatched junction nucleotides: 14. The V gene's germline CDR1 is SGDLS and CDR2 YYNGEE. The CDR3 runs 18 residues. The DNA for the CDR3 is TGTGCCAGCAGCGTCTCTCCCACCGGGACTAGCTTCGCCTACGAGCAGTACTTC. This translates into CASSVSPTGTSFAYEQYF.

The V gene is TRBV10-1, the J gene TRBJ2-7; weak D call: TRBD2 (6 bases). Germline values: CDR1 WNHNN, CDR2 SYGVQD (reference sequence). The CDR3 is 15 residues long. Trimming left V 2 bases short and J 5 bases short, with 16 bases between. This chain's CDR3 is CASSEGLCLFHEQYF. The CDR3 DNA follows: TGCGCCAGCAGTGAGGGACTATGCCTATTCCACGAGCAGTACTTC.

The CDR3 sequence is CASSQGPYEQYF. The CDR3 DNA reads as TGCGCCAGCTCACAGGGCCCCTACGAGCAGTACTTC. V gene TRBV10-2 combines with J gene TRBJ2-7; TRBD1 might be the D (6 bases). Between the trimmed V and J ends, which lost 8 bases and 2 bases, there was a span of 10 bases. The CDR3 sequence is 12 residues long. Germline V gene sequence: CDR1 WSHSY, CDR2 SAAADI.

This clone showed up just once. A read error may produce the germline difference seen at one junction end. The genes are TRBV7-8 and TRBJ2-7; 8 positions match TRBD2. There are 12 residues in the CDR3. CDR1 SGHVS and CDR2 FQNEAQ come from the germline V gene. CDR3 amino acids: CATSGGSYEQYF. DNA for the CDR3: TGTGCCACCAGCGGGGGTTCCTACGAGCAGTACTTC.

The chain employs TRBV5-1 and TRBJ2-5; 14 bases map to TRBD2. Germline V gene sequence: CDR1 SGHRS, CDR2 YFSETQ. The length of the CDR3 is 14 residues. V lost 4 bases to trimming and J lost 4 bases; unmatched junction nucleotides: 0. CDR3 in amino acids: CASSGTSGGETQYF. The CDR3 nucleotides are TGCGCCAGCAGCGGGACTAGCGGGGGAGAGACCCAGTACTTC.

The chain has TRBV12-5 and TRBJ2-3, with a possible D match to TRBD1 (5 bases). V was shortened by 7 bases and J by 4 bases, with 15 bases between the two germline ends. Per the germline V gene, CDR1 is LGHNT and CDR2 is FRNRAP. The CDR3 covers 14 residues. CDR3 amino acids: CASVGVNFADTQYF. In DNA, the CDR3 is TGTGCTAGTGTAGGGGTGAACTTTGCAGATACGCAGTATTTT.

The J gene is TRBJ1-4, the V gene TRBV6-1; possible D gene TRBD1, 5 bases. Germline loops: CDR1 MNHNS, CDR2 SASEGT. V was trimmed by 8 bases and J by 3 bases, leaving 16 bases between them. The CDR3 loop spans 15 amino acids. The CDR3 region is CASHGGGTPNEKLFF. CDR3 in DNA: TGTGCCAGCCATGGGGGGGGGACTCCTAATGAAAAACTGTTTTTT.

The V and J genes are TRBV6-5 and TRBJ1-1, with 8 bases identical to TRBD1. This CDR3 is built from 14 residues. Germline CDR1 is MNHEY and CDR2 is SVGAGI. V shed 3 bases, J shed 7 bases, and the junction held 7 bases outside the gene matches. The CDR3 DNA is TGTGCCAGCAGTTATCGGCAGGGGGCGAATGAAGCTTTCTTT. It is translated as CASSYRQGANEAFF.

CDR3 in amino acids: CASSSHRGYEQYF. The CDR3 DNA reads as TGTGCCAGCAGCTCTCACAGGGGTTACGAGCAGTACTTC. V is TRBV7-9 and J is TRBJ2-7, with 7 bases aligning to TRBD1. This CDR3 spans 13 amino acids. Germline V CDR1 and CDR2: SEHNR, FQNEAQ (reference sequence). Unmatched junction bases numbered 4, after V lost 4 bases and J lost 4 bases.

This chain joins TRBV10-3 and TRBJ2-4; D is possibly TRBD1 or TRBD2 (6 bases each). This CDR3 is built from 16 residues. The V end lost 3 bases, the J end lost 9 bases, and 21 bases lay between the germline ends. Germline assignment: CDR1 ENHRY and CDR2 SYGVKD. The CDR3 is CAISDSVVGGAGIQYF. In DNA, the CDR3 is TGTGCCATCAGTGATTCAGTCGTCGGGGGCGCGGGCATTCAGTACTTC.

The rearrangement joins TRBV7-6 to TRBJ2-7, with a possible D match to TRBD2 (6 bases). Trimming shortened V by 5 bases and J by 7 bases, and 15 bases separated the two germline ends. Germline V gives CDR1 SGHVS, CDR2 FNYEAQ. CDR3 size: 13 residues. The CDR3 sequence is CASSVGGEGEQYF. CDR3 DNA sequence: TGTGCCAGCAGCGTGGGGGGAGAAGGGGAGCAGTACTTC.

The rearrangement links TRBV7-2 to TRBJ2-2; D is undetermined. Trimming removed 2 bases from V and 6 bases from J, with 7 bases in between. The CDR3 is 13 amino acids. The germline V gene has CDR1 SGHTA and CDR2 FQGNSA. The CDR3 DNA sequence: TGTGCCAGCAGCTTACAGTGGGCCGGGGAGCTGTTTTTT. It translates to CASSLQWAGELFF.

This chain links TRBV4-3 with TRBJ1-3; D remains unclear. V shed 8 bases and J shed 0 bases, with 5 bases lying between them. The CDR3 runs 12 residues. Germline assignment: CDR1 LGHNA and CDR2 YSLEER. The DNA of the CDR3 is TGCGCCAGCGGAACCTCTGGAAACACCATATATTTT. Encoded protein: CASGTSGNTIYF.

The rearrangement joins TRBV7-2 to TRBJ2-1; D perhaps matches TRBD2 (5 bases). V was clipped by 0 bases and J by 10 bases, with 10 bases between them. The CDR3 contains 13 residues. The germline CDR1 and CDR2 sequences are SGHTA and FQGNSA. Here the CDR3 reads CASSLAGANEQFF. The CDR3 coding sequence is TGTGCCAGCAGCTTAGCGGGAGCAAACGAGCAGTTCTTC.

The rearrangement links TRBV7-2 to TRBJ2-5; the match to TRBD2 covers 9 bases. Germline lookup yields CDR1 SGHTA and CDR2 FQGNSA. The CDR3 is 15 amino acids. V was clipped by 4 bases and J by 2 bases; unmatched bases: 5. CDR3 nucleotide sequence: TGTGCCAGCAGCTCCGGGACTAGCCTACAAGAGACCCAGTACTTC. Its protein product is CASSSGTSLQETQYF.

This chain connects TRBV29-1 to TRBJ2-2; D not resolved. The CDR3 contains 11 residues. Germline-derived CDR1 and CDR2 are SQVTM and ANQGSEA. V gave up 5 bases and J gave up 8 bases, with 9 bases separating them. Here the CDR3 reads CSVQSLGELFF. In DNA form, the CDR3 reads TGCAGCGTTCAGTCCTTAGGGGAGCTGTTTTTT.